Following are 7 T cell receptor beta chains from one sample sequenced in a study of cytomegalovirus exposure and HLA in healthy donors. Primers included in the PCR were 60 Vbeta and 13 Jbeta primers. The repertoire was sequenced with immunoSEQ multiplex PCR; TCRdb's copy has only in-frame clones and lacks some. Seen here are some 150,000 clones, under 80% observed once, and the top ten hold around 3%. The material sequenced was PBMCs. These receptors all come from a female donor in good health and CMV-seronegative.

In nucleotides, the CDR3 is TGTGCCAGCAGACCGCGGACAGCCGGCTATAATTCACCCCTCCACTTT. This codes for CASRPRTAGYNSPLHF. The rearrangement joins TRBV2 to TRBJ1-6, with D possibly matching TRBD1 (6 bases). In germline, CDR1 is SNHLY, CDR2 FYNNEI. Trimming took 6 bases from V and 3 from J, leaving 15 bases between them. The CDR3 has 16 residues.

The rearrangement joins TRBV4-3 to TRBJ2-1; 11 bases align to TRBD2. The trim removed 0 bases at V and 6 bases at J, leaving 4 bases unmatched. The CDR3 is 16 amino acids. Germline V gives CDR1 LGHNA, CDR2 YSLEER. DNA for the CDR3: TGCGCCAGCAGCCAAGATGGCACTAGCGGGGGCAATGAGCAGTTCTTC. It translates to CASSQDGTSGGNEQFF.

The V gene is TRBV5-1, the J gene TRBJ2-1; D is unclear. The V gene's germline CDR1 is SGHRS and CDR2 YFSETQ. The CDR3 has 15 residues. Between the trimmed V and J ends, which lost 0 bases and 2 bases, there was a span of 9 bases. The CDR3 sequence: CASSLAASTYNEQFF. DNA of the CDR3: TGCGCCAGCAGCTTGGCAGCGTCAACCTACAATGAGCAGTTCTTC.

The CDR3 DNA follows: TGTGCCATCGAGCGGGGGCTTACCTACAATGAGCAGTTCTTC. It is translated as CAIERGLTYNEQFF. The V call is TRBV10-3, the J call TRBJ2-1; 8 nucleotides match TRBD2. Germline values: CDR1 ENHRY, CDR2 SYGVKD. There are 14 residues in the CDR3. The trim removed 8 bases at V and 2 bases at J, leaving 5 bases unmatched.

This chain links TRBV28 with TRBJ1-2; D is possibly TRBD1 (5 bases). The germline V gene encodes CDR1 MDHEN and CDR2 SYDVKM. The CDR3 is 14 residues long. V lost 2 bases and J 8 bases, leaving 15 bases between the germline ends. The CDR3 loop is CASSLTRVGDGYTF. The CDR3, as DNA: TGTGCCAGCAGTTTAACCAGGGTAGGAGACGGCTACACCTTC.

Turning to this clone: The sample contains more than one DNA sequence encoding this CDR3. V usage is TRBV7-6 and J usage is TRBJ2-2; D is perhaps TRBD2 (5 bases). The CDR3 is 16 residues long. Germline V gene sequence: CDR1 SGHVS, CDR2 FNYEAQ. V was shortened by 0 bases and J by 0 bases, with 8 bases between the two germline ends. The CDR3 loop is CASSLASGSNTGELFF. In DNA form, the CDR3 reads TGTGCCAGCAGCTTAGCTTCGGGATCGAACACCGGGGAGCTGTTTTTT.

V gene TRBV7-2 combines with J gene TRBJ1-1, with TRBD1 matching 7 bases. Germline V gene sequence: CDR1 SGHTA, CDR2 FQGNSA. This CDR3 has 14 amino acids. Unmatched junction bases numbered 9, after V lost 5 bases and J lost 6 bases. Here the CDR3 DNA reads TGTGCCAGCAGCCAAGACAGGGTGTGGGCTGAAGCTTTCTTT. This encodes CASSQDRVWAEAFF. The full variable domain, in which reference TRBV7-2 and TRBJ1-1 provide the parts outside the CDR3, is GAGVSQSPSNKVTEKGKDVELRCDPISGHTALYWYRQSLGQGLEFLIYFQGNSAPDKSGLPSDRFSAERTGGSVSTLTIQRTQQEDSAVYLCASSQDRVWAEAFFGQGTRLTVV.